This section outlines one T cell receptor beta chain sequence together with its context. This clone's antigen is unknown. Within one base of it there is no much larger clone, and no base qualities were kept. The sample carries other DNA sequences with the same CDR3. The immunoSEQ Assay, a bias-controlled multiplex PCR, was used to amplify TCRbeta CDR3 regions from genomic DNA. The authors' pipeline ran thus. Nucleated cell counts per sample were estimated from amplification of reference gene primers within the assay. To quantify the absolute abundance of each unique TCRbeta CDR3 rearrangement, sequence reads were collapsed and filtered. For each sample, productive Simpson clonality was calculated by taking the square root of Simpson's diversity index across productive rearrangements. TCRdb limited this immuneACCESS table to in-frame rearrangements with V and J called. A share of clones is missing; checked studies link under half to unresolved V genes, and the rest is unexplained. Clone size and V and J calls were adopted from that table, with D and trimming inferred from the DNA. For this sample the table gives fewer than 130,000 clones, of which 72% were detected only once. About 7.1% of the sample is held by the ten biggest clonotypes.

Trimming removed 7 bases from V and 0 bases from J, leaving 10 bases between the germline ends. Counted from cysteine to phenylalanine, this CDR3 has 13 amino acids. Kept here is only the CDR3 DNA, which spans 39 bases and is read in frame from base 1. For CDR1 and CDR2, the germline V gene lists SGHAT and FQNNGV. The data originate from a study of blood T cell repertoires in COVID-19 (TCRdb year 2020). Regarding the study in general: Samples from collaborators originated in the United States, Italy and Spain and spanned both the acute and convalescent phases of COVID-19. The prospective study material was composed of cDNA or gDNA derived from T cells, B-cell-depleted T cells, or PBMCs. Subjects who had been exposed to COVID-19, were actively infected with it, or had recovered from it provided the deeply sampled blood TCRbeta repertoires that made up the dataset. The repertoires were made available in a free public database intended to serve as a resource for research on the immune response to SARS-CoV-2. The samples were drawn from the first 160 participants of the ongoing ImmuneRACE study and from over a thousand subjects provided by 6 global collaborators. A de-identified subject ID, COVID-19 status, age in years and sex were almost always included in the sample metadata. Where HLA class I and class II types were available, the types were taken from metadata supplied by the sample provider, not from assay-based typing.

The full study reports these points: The amount of clinical and demographic metadata varied by source and participant and was provided uncurated.

Whole blood was collected in K2EDTA tubes by collaborating institutions according to the institutions' own protocols. Collaborator samples were shipped for TCRbeta analysis as frozen whole blood, isolated PBMCs, or DNA extracted from either sample type. The sequence joins TRBV11-2 to TRBJ2-7, with TRBD2 as a weak D call on 6 bases. The specimen sequenced was peripheral blood. The origin of this receptor is a woman aged 60 to 75 with acute or convalescent COVID-19. The CDR3 corresponds to CASTLSGSYEQYF. At the DNA level, the sequence is TGTGCCAGCACCCTTAGCGGCTCCTACGAGCAGTACTTC.